This T cell receptor (beta chain) was recovered during a study of T cell repertoires in cytomegalovirus infection. The wider study: A matching HLA type, together with CMV infection, was signaled by public TCR beta signatures.

Points from the study as a whole: Based on cumulative public TCR beta family frequency, carriers of CMV plus the relevant HLA were identified. HLA-C-restricted, CMV-specific TCR beta clonotypes were dominant ex vivo.

TCRdb processed the reads anew with MiXCR; each CDR3 protein has one entry. The sample yields fewer than 350,000 distinct CDR3 sequences, more than 8% seen once. This clonotype was found many times. What it binds is not known. Unmatched junction bases numbered 9, after V lost 5 bases and J lost 6 bases. This CDR3 region has 15 residues. In germline, CDR1 is MNHNY, CDR2 SVGAGI (reference sequence). The rearrangement joins TRBV6-6 to TRBJ2-1, with TRBD2 identical over 8 bases. This TCR was sampled from a human donor in good health (CMV status not recorded). Some clones in this sample may be carry-over from other donors' samples. Sequencing used PBMCs. CDR3 coding DNA: TGTGCCAGCAGTCCGGGCAGCGGGGGAAGCAATGAGCAGTTCTTC. It codes for CASSPGSGGSNEQFF.